One and the same sample provided the 14 T cell receptor beta chains below, sequenced in a study of blood T cell repertoires in COVID-19. Here immunoSEQ multiplex PCR was the method, and the copy in TCRdb shows in-frame clones only, minus some. The sample carries approximately 210,000 clones, approximately 90% recorded once. The sample comprised PBMCs or T cells enriched from blood (not recorded which). The receptor source for this set is a woman between 25 and 40 years old who had recovered from COVID-19.

This chain links TRBV19 with TRBJ2-2; 15 nucleotides align to TRBD2. The length of the CDR3 is 18 residues. Germline-derived CDR1 and CDR2 are LNHDA and SQIVND (reference sequence). V trimming: 5 bases; J trimming: 4 bases; junction bases outside the gene matches: 8. The CDR3 region is CASSWTSGGALGTGELFF. The CDR3 DNA is TGTGCCAGTAGTTGGACTAGCGGGGGGGCCTTGGGCACCGGGGAGCTGTTTTTT.

The rearrangement uses TRBV7-2 and TRBJ2-1, with D tentatively TRBD2 (6 bases). V lost 5 bases and J lost 10, with 12 bases in between. Germline V CDR1 and CDR2: SGHTA, FQGNSA. The CDR3 runs 12 residues. The CDR3 sequence: CASSPNAGEQFF. Here the CDR3 DNA reads TGTGCCAGCAGCCCAAACGCGGGAGAGCAGTTCTTC.

The V and J genes are TRBV7-2 and TRBJ2-1; 7 nucleotides line up with TRBD2. Germline CDR1 is SGHTA and CDR2 is FQGNSA. V lost 0 bases to trimming and J lost 7 bases; unmatched junction nucleotides: 6. The CDR3 runs 15 residues. Here the CDR3 reads CASSLARESWNEQFF. CDR3 in DNA: TGTGCCAGCAGCTTAGCGCGGGAGAGTTGGAATGAGCAGTTCTTC.

J is TRBJ1-5 and V is TRBV19; the match to TRBD1 covers 7 bases. CDR1 is LNHDA, CDR2 SQIVND, per germline (reference sequence). J gave up 2 bases and V 3 bases, and 7 bases lay outside the gene matches. There are 16 residues in the CDR3. The CDR3: CASSMTGINGNQPQHF. DNA for the CDR3: TGTGCCAGTAGTATGACAGGGATAAACGGCAATCAGCCCCAGCATTTT.

The chain couples TRBV11-3 to TRBJ2-1, with D possibly TRBD2 on 6 matching bases. Germline V CDR1 and CDR2: SGHNT, YENEEA. The CDR3 is 14 amino acids. The V gene lost 1 base and the J gene lost 4 bases, with 8 bases spanning the gap. The CDR3 bases are TGTGCCAGCAGCTTAGTTGGGACTTACAATGAGCAGTTCTTC. Protein sequence: CASSLVGTYNEQFF.

The chain employs TRBV7-2 and TRBJ1-1, with D perhaps matching TRBD1 (5 bases). Trimming removed 6 bases from V and 1 base from J, with 15 bases in between. Germline V lookup: CDR1 SGHTA, CDR2 FQGNSA. The CDR3 has 15 amino acids. The CDR3 is CASSLTRGANTEAFF. The CDR3 bases are TGTGCCAGCAGTTTAACCCGCGGGGCGAACACTGAAGCTTTCTTT.

V is TRBV5-1 and J is TRBJ2-1; 10 positions agree with TRBD2. V was pared by 4 bases and J by 4 bases, with 8 bases of the junction left unmatched. Germline values: CDR1 SGHRS, CDR2 YFSETQ. The CDR3 length is 16 residues. The chain's CDR3 is CASSLDGLAEYNEQFF. CDR3 nucleotides: TGCGCCAGCAGCCTGGACGGACTAGCGGAGTACAATGAGCAGTTCTTC.

The gene calls are TRBV6-6 and TRBJ1-2, with a tentative D call TRBD1 (6 bases). The CDR3 runs 12 residues. Looked up from germline, CDR1 is MNHNY and CDR2 is SVGAGI (reference sequence). Trimming left V 7 bases short and J 3 bases short, with 9 bases between. CDR3 residues: CASKGVDYGYTF. The CDR3 DNA is TGTGCCAGCAAGGGGGTCGACTATGGCTACACCTTC.

V usage is TRBV27 and J usage is TRBJ2-4; TRBD2 is a possible D gene (6 bases). The V gene lost 8 bases and the J gene lost 9 bases, with 23 bases spanning the gap. Germline loops: CDR1 MNHEY, CDR2 SMNVEV (reference sequence). CDR3 length: 15 amino acids. CDR3 sequence: CASQNDYGSATIQYF. The CDR3 DNA reads as TGTGCCAGCCAAAACGACTACGGGAGCGCGACCATTCAGTACTTC.

The chain combines TRBV30 with TRBJ1-2; 9 nucleotides match TRBD1. The CDR3 totals 14 residues. Germline CDR1 and CDR2: GTSNPN and SVGIG (reference sequence). V shed 3 bases and J 2 bases; nucleotides not matched to a gene: 4. The CDR3 spells CAWSAGTGNYGYTF. CDR3 DNA: TGTGCCTGGAGCGCCGGGACAGGGAACTATGGCTACACCTTC.

The V and J genes are TRBV3-1 (or the pseudogene TRBV3-2) and TRBJ2-2, with 9 bases that match TRBD2. V lost 1 base, J lost 7 bases, and 13 bases stayed unmatched. CDR1 is LGHDT, CDR2 YNNKEL, per germline (reference sequence). The CDR3 has 18 residues. CDR3 amino acids: CASSQVRWAGGSVGELFF. Written as DNA, the CDR3 is TGTGCCAGCAGCCAAGTCAGATGGGCGGGAGGGTCCGTCGGGGAGCTGTTTTTT.

The chain uses TRBV4-3 and TRBJ2-3, with 7 bases identical to TRBD2. The CDR3 sequence is 17 residues long. V shed 0 bases and J 2 bases; nucleotides not matched to a gene: 8. CDR1 and CDR2 from the germline V gene are LGHNA and YSLEER. CDR3 sequence reads: CASSQDPGGGDTDTQYF. The CDR3 nucleotides read TGCGCCAGCAGCCAAGATCCGGGCGGGGGAGACACAGATACGCAGTATTTT.

V gene TRBV2 combines with J gene TRBJ2-3, with unresolved D. The CDR3 has 15 residues. V was shortened by 4 bases and J by 0 bases, with 11 bases between the two germline ends. Germline loops: CDR1 SNHLY, CDR2 FYNNEI. Written as DNA, the CDR3 is TGTGCCAGCAGTGTCGTGACAACTAGCACAGATACGCAGTATTTT. This encodes CASSVVTTSTDTQYF.

The chain carries TRBV9 and TRBJ1-6, with D perhaps matching TRBD1 (6 bases). Germline V gives CDR1 SGDLS, CDR2 YYNGEE. This CDR3 contains 16 residues. The ends were cut back, 4 bases at V and 0 bases at J, with 11 bases in the middle. In nucleotides, the CDR3 is TGTGCCAGCAGCCATGGACAGAGCTCCTATAATTCACCCCTCCACTTT. It is translated as CASSHGQSSYNSPLHF.